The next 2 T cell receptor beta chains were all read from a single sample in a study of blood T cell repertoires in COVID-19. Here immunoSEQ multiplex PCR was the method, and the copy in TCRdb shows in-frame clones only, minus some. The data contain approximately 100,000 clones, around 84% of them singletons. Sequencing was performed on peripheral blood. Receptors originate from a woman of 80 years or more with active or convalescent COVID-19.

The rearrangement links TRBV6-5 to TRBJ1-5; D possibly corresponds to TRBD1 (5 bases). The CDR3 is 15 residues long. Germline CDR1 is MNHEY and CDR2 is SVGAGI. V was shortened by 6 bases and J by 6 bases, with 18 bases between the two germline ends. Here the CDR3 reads CASSSGTGVIQPQHF. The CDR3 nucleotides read TGTGCCAGCAGCTCTGGGACTGGGGTAATTCAGCCCCAGCATTTT.

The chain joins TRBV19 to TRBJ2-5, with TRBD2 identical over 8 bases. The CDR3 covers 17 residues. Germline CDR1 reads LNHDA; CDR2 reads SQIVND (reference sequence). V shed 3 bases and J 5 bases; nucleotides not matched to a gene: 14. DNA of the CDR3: TGTGCCAGTAGTATCGGGGGCGGGGGGACACCCACGGAGACCCAGTACTTC. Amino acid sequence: CASSIGGGGTPTETQYF.